This T cell receptor (beta chain) originates from a study of CD8+ T cells in alopecia areata. Study-level points and caveats: Researchers report lesional scalp, most notably alopecia totalis/universalis, outstripped normal scalp in clonality. In patients, TCRs were shared less clearly than in mice, and HLA may possibly be involved.

PBMCs were stained for CD3, CD4 and CD8, and CD4+ and CD8+ T cells were sorted. RNA extraction and reverse transcription yielded cDNA as sequencing template. Assay: immunoSEQ multiplex PCR; the TCRdb copy retains only in-frame clones and omits some. This sample has approximately 24,000 clones, with around 53% found just once. This clone was picked up a small number of times. Antigen: not known. The CDR3 totals 13 residues. The V gene lost 1 base and the J gene lost 5 bases, with 6 bases spanning the gap. Germline-derived CDR1 and CDR2 are KGHSH and LQKENI. This receptor was identified in a human donor with alopecia areata. The source material was NKG2D-high CD8+ T cells sorted from blood. This rearrangement joins TRBV18 to TRBJ2-1; D is ambiguous. CDR3 bases: TGTGCCAGCTCACCACGGCTGAACAATGAGCAGTTCTTC. Translating it yields CASSPRLNNEQFF.